The 2 T cell receptor beta chains given below trace back to one sample, sequenced in a study of early T cells in non-severe SARS-CoV-2 infection. One entry per CDR3 protein, called by TCRdb with MiXCR from the 5' RACE reads. The repertoire holds about 46,000 distinct CDR3 sequences, 5% to 6% seen once, with approximately 5.4% in the top ten. The sample consisted of whole blood, taken at baseline. Every receptor here comes from an adult who was a healthcare worker with PCR-confirmed SARS-CoV-2 infection or an uninfected control (not recorded which).

This clonotype was picked up many times. The rearrangement links TRBV12-3 or TRBV12-4 to TRBJ1-5, with D perhaps matching TRBD1 (5 bases). The length of the CDR3 is 15 residues. Between the trimmed V and J ends, which lost 3 bases and 2 bases, there was a span of 11 bases. The CDR3 sequence: CASSFAGVRNQPQHF. In nucleotides, the CDR3 is TGTGCCAGCAGTTTTGCGGGGGTACGCAATCAGCCCCAGCATTTT.

This clonotype was seen at least ten times. The V gene is TRBV7-9, the J gene TRBJ1-2; D gene unclear. The germline CDR1 and CDR2 sequences are SEHNR and FQNEAQ (reference sequence). The V and J ends lost 4 bases and 0 bases respectively, with 21 bases between them. This CDR3 is 18 amino acids long. CDR3 coding DNA: TGTGCCAGCAGCTCCCTCCTCCTCGACCGAGACACTAACTATGGCTACACCTTC. This encodes CASSSLLLDRDTNYGYTF.